This note documents a single TCR beta chain sequence. This clone has just a few counts. Its target antigen remains unknown. No base qualities exist here, and no much larger clone lies one base off it. The data originate from a study of cytomegalovirus exposure and HLA in healthy donors (dated by TCRdb to about 2017). The study in broad terms: In an earlier analysis of 450 to 750 of the donors, approximately 260 Gb of sequence data and approximately 120 million unique TCR beta sequences from about 190 million T cells were reported. Typing coverage differed by locus: A, B, C, DRB1 and DQB1 were typed in roughly 620-630 donors, DQA1 in 500 to 550, DPA1 in some 610, and DPB1 in 472. A later analysis re-examined previously published TCR beta repertoires from roughly 650 donors and added high-resolution HLA genotyping to investigate patterns of TCR occurrence. The study used immunosequencing to profile the T cell repertoires of 666 subjects and linked those repertoires to cytomegalovirus serostatus. The genetic ancestry cluster associated with self-reported Caucasian donors included 80% to 90% of the roughly 390 genotyped donors. Among 398 genotyped donors of the cohort, an average of approximately 220,000 unique TCR beta nucleotide sequences was sequenced per donor, of which about 18% were non-productive. In addition to the first cohort of hundreds of subjects, a separate validation cohort of under 150 different subjects was used. Rather than drawing on any new phenotypic data, the later analysis identified candidate immune exposures from TCR beta sequences and the way those sequences occurred across donors. About 280 gigabases of sequencing data and tens of millions of unique TCR sequences were included in an early release covering about 620 HLA-typed donors. The study was designed to test whether signatures of past pathogen exposure could be identified by cataloging public T cell receptors. Both class I and class II loci were covered by HLA typing, at four-digit resolution. Because of strong linkage in the cohort, roughly five DR-DQ haplotypes were treated as single units for association and clustering. All discovery cohort repertoires had been generated on a single sequencing platform. Donor age, sex, ethnicity and CMV serostatus were compiled alongside the repertoire data. An earlier analysis of 587 of the donors applied high-throughput TCR beta sequencing to assess whether each TCR beta V gene segment acted as functional or pseudogenic. To predict cytomegalovirus infection status, the study combined high-throughput TCR immunosequencing, statistical association of individual TCRs with disease status, and machine learning. In a later genetic analysis, genome-wide SNP genotypes for 398 of the 666 donors were used, and that subset was treated as a discovery cohort. Study-level results and caveats: The study listed 150 to 200 TCR beta chains as associated with cytomegalovirus. Some IMGT-functional V segments, including TRBV6-2 and TRBV6-3, could not be told apart with the 87-base-pair reads, so those segments were excluded. A further reported finding was that TCR beta sequences accurately predicted the HLA-A and HLA-B alleles for most subjects in the first cohort. The classifier was reported to diagnose cytomegalovirus status with high specificity and sensitivity in both the original cohort and the validation cohort. A group of highly shared sequence variants was considered likely to be a technical artifact of the sequencing pipeline. Correlated functional status among segregating V segments might reflect linkage disequilibrium, but an unknown experimental factor could not be ruled out. In a later analysis, most CMV-associated TCR beta chains were found to appear HLA-restricted, with HLA associations seemingly driven largely by CMV exposure. The authors suggested that the approach could potentially be generalized to other disease states and immunological phenotypes. Only TCR beta chains were sequenced in this cohort, and the absence of alpha or paired-chain data limited detectable features. An earlier analysis of several hundred of the donors showed that most TCR beta V segments appeared in productive rearrangements either about 87% or about 30% of the time, which broadly matched IMGT annotations. Some 16 rarely observed V segments, including chromosome 9 orphons, were excluded from the earlier analysis of a few hundred of the donors because counts were too low. According to a later analysis, parvovirus B19, influenza, CMV and Epstein-Barr virus appeared linked to several top co-occurrence clusters. Because some donors lacked HLA typing at each locus, the association tests relied only on the typed subset. In a later analysis, some 18,000 TCR beta sequences were associated with specific HLA alleles at a false discovery rate of 0.05. Roughly uniform sequencing depth across donors was assumed in presence/absence analyses, although this assumption may not hold. Strong co-occurrence of HLA alleles, especially DR and DQ, made assigning TCR associations to individual alleles difficult. In a later analysis, TCR association rates were found to vary across HLA loci, with the most associated TCRs seen for DRB1 alleles and the fewest for HLA-C alleles. Most TCR sequences were observed very rarely across donors, whereas some public TCRs were present in many individuals. In vitro tests confirmed that a few of the cytomegalovirus-associated TCR beta chains recognize cytomegalovirus antigens. An association between a missense DCLRE1C variant and V-gene and J-gene trimming of TCR beta chains was found in a later genetic analysis and replicated in an independent cohort. The only immune exposure information available for the cohort was CMV serostatus. In a later analysis, HLA-associated TCR beta chains were found to be more clonally expanded and to have lower generation probabilities than equally common non-associated chains. A later genetic analysis reported fewer N-insertions in productive TCRs among donors in an Asian-associated ancestry cluster than the roughly 620-donor mean.

The library was produced with the immunoSEQ multiplex PCR assay. For the multiplex PCR, a mixture combining 60 forward primers for TCR Vbeta segments and 13 reverse primers for TCR Jbeta segments was used. Amplification of the CDR3 region of rearranged TCR beta genes was performed with a multiplex PCR assay on genomic DNA. The Illumina HiSeq System was used to sequence the amplified TCR beta libraries as 87-base-pair reads. In the original analysis: In a later analysis, 80 million or so unique TCR beta chains were counted across the approximately 620 repertoires, and about 10 million of these chains were shared by at least two donors. To remove PCR and sequencing errors, raw reads were error-corrected and collapsed into unique sequences using a nearest-neighbor algorithm that merged closely related sequences. V, D and J gene segments were assigned by aligning CDR3 sequences to IMGT reference sequences. For a sequence to be retained, a match of at least six nucleotides was required to both a V gene segment and a J gene segment. A rearrangement was called productive if the CDR3 had no stop codons and remained in frame with V and J, and every other rearrangement was called non-productive. CDR3 was defined according to IMGT convention as the region running from the second conserved V-encoded cysteine to the conserved J-encoded phenylalanine. The earlier analysis of some 580 of the donors excluded any sequence lacking an unambiguous match to a single V gene segment. In an earlier analysis of approximately 590 of the donors, a V segment was called functional when productive rearrangements were above 56.7%, and segregating when the standard deviation between donors exceeded 5%. To diagnose cytomegalovirus status from the catalog of TCR beta chain sequences, a statistical classification framework was built. A later analysis assigned V and J genes by comparing TCR nucleotide sequences with IMGT/GENE-DB human TR gene sequences. Using the TCRdist pipeline, a later analysis assigned CDR3 sequences along with most-parsimonious VDJ recombination scenarios. In a later analysis, every TCR beta chain was defined by the combination of its CDR3 amino acid sequence and its V-gene family, and reads without a unique V-gene family were dropped. To address suspected cross-contamination and a sequencing artifact, a later analysis removed around 590 highly shared, low-generation-probability nucleotide sequences. In a later analysis, a clonal expansion index was calculated for each public chain from normalized within-repertoire ranks of inferred template counts. A later analysis computed generation probabilities with a VDJ recombination model fitted to out-of-frame rearrangements, and checked the results against IGoR. Hypergeometric tests were used in a later analysis to score TCR-TCR, TCR-HLA and TCR-CMV co-occurrence, with a repertoire-size bias correction applied to the TCR pairs. To estimate false discovery rates, a later analysis permuted the HLA or CMV assignments 20 times. In a later analysis, co-occurring TCRs were grouped using DBSCAN, and TCRdist sequence similarity was added for clustering within HLA-allele-positive subsets. Repertoires with fewer than 30,000 or more than 120,000 public chains, plus five repertoires with anomalous nucleotide sharing, were excluded from co-occurrence clustering. The clones in this table, taken by TCRdb from immuneACCESS, are in-frame only. Not every clone is retained; where verified, under half of the shortfall comes from an unresolved V gene, and the cause of the rest is unknown. Clone size and the V and J calls come from that table; the DNA yielded D and trimming. In all, the sample holds about 180,000 clones, and roughly 78% of those were seen once. The leading ten clones occupy about 0.72% of the sample.

The cohort comprised 710 or so healthy bone marrow donors. At the time of sampling, every cohort member was nominally healthy, though immune exposures that went unrecorded were likely present. The donor tested CMV seronegative and was one of the 352 seronegative cohort members. Each donor provided a peripheral blood sample, and peripheral blood mononuclear cells were used for TCR beta sequencing. The Qiagen DNeasy Blood Extraction Kit was used to extract genomic DNA from the blood cell samples. The CDR3, cysteine through phenylalanine, is 11 amino acids long. The kept DNA is CDR3 alone, 33 bases in frame from the first base. From a lookup of the germline V gene, CDR1 and CDR2 are MNHEY and SVGAGI. V gives up 4 bases and J gives up 8 bases, and the segment between their germline ends measures 8 bases.

The chain links TRBV6-5 with TRBJ1-1, and TRBD1 may be the D gene, going by 5 matching bases. This TCR was sampled from a woman aged 40 to 50 in good health and CMV-seronegative. The sample consisted of PBMCs. The CDR3 protein sequence reads: CASSFGGEAFF. The DNA sequence is as follows: TGTGCCAGCAGTTTCGGGGGAGAAGCTTTCTTT.